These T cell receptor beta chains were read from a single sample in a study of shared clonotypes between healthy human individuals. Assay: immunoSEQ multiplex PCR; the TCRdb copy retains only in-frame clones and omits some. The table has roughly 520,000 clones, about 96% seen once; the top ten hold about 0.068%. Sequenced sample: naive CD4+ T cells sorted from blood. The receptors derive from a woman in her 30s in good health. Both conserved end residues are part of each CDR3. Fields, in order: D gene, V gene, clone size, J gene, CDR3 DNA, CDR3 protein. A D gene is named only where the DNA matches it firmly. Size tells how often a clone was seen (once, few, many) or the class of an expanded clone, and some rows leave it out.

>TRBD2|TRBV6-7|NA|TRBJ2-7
TGTGCCAGCAGTTACCCCCGTTTGGGGGGGGAAGTCTACGAGCAGTACTTC
CASSYPRLGGEVYEQYF
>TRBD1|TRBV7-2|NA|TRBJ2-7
TGTGCCAGCAGTGGGACAGGGCCCTACGAGCAGTACTTC
CASSGTGPYEQYF
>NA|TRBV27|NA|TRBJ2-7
NA
CASSSSRVDEQYF
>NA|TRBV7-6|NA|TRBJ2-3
TGTGCCAGCAGCTTCGGGCGGGGTGACGGTGGTACGCAGTATTTT
CASSFGRGDGGTQYF
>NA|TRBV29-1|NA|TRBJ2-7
TGCAGCGTTAAGGGGCGGGGTAGGAATTCTATCGAGCAGTACTTC
CSVKGRGRNSIEQYF
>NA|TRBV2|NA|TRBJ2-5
TGTGCCAGCAGCGACCCTAGAACAGGGACGGAGACCCAGTACTTC
CASSDPRTGTETQYF
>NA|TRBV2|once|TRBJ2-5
TGTGCCAGCAGTGGGTACAAGGGGAGACAAGAGACCCAGTACTTC
CASSGYKGRQETQYF
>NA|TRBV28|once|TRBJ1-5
TGTGCCAGCAGCCTAGAGGGGGGGGGAAATCAGCCCCAGCATTTT
CASSLEGGGNQPQHF
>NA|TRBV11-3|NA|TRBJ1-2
TGTGCCAGCAGTCCCGGGGACCTCTTTAACTATGGCTACACCTTC
CASSPGDLFNYGYTF
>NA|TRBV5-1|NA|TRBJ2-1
TGCGCCAGCGGATCTCAGGACGGAACATACAATGAGCAGTTCTTC
CASGSQDGTYNEQFF
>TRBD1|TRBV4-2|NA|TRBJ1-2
TGTGCCAGCAGCCAAGCAGGGGGTGACTATGGCTACACCTTC
CASSQAGGDYGYTF
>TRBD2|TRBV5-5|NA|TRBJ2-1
TGTGCCAGCAGCTTAGCGGGAGGGCCCCCCAATGAGCAGTTCTTC
CASSLAGGPPNEQFF
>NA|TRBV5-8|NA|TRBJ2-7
TGTGCCAGCAGCTCCACCGCGGGGTTATACGAGCAGTACTTC
CASSSTAGLYEQYF
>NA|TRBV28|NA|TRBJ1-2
TGTGCCAGCAGTCTCGCCCAGGAAACTAACTATGGCTACACCTTC
CASSLAQETNYGYTF
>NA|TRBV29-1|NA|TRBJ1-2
TGCAGCGTTGGAACTATTAACTATGGCTACACCTTC
CSVGTINYGYTF
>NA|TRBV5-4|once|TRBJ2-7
TGTGCCAGCAGCCGCGCGGGCGAGTACGAGCAGTACTTC
CASSRAGEYEQYF
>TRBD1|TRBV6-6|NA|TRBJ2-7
TGTGCCAGCAGTTCCACAGGGGTCGTGTCCTACGAGCAGTACTTC
CASSSTGVVSYEQYF
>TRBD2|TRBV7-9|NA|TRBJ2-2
TGTGCCAGCATCTCCGGGACTAGCGGGTTCACCGGGGAGCTGTTTTTT
CASISGTSGFTGELFF
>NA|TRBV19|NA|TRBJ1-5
TGTGCCAGTAACGGGGCGGTTTTAAGCAATCAGCCCCAGCATTTT
CASNGAVLSNQPQHF
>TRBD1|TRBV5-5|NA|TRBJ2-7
TGTGCCAGCAGCGGGGGGACAGGCTACGAGCAGTACTTC
CASSGGTGYEQYF
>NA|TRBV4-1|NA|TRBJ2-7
TGCGCCAGCAGCCAATACCGTCGGGGAGCAGAGCGGCCGGGGGATTACGAGCAGTACTTC
CASSQYRRGAERPGDYEQYF
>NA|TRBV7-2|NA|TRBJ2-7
TGTGCCAGCAGCTTGGGCCCGGGTGGTGAGCTCGAGCAGTACTTC
CASSLGPGGELEQYF
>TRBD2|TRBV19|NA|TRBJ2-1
TGTGCCAGTAGACAGCGGGAGTACAATGAGCAGTTCTTC
CASRQREYNEQFF
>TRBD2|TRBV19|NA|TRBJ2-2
TGTGCCAGTAGGACCGCGACAGCGGGAGGTATCACCGGGGAGCTGTTTTTT
CASRTATAGGITGELFF
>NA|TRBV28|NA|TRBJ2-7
TGTGCCAGCAGCGATCCGACGAGGGAAGGGGGCGAGCAGTACTTC
CASSDPTREGGEQYF
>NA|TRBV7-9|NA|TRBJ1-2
TGTGCCAGCAGCGGTGGGGGACATGGCTACACCTTC
CASSGGGHGYTF
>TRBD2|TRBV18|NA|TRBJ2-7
TGTGCCAGCTCACCACAGCGGGAGGCCTCCTACGAGCAGTACTTC
CASSPQREASYEQYF
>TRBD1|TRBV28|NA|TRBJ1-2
TGTGCCAGCAGTTTAATCCCCCCCGGGACAGGGAGTGGGAGCGGCTACACCTTC
CASSLIPPGTGSGSGYTF
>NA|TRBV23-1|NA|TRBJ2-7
TGCGCCAGCAGTCAAACCAGGGCGGCCGAGCAGTACTTC
CASSQTRAAEQYF